These 26 T cell receptor beta chains came from one sample sequenced in a study of blood T cell repertoires in COVID-19. Here immunoSEQ multiplex PCR was the method, and the copy in TCRdb shows in-frame clones only, minus some. This sample has roughly 120,000 clones, with more than 80% found just once. The sample consisted of peripheral blood. The receptors stem from a woman aged 50 to 65 with acute or convalescent COVID-19.

As DNA, the CDR3 is TGTGCCAGCAGTTCTAGCGGGAGGGGGGAGACCCAGTACTTC. It translates to CASSSSGRGETQYF. The V call is TRBV28, the J call TRBJ2-5; 12 positions agree with TRBD2. Per germline, CDR1 MDHEN and CDR2 SYDVKM. The CDR3 contains 14 residues. V trimming: 4 bases; J trimming: 5 bases; junction bases outside the gene matches: 2.

The chain couples TRBV28 to TRBJ2-5; possibly TRBD2 for D (6 bases). Between the trimmed V and J ends, which lost 3 bases and 5 bases, there was a span of 16 bases. From germline, CDR1 is MDHEN and CDR2 SYDVKM. The CDR3 contains 15 residues. This CDR3 reads CASSFPGVRWETQYF. For the CDR3, the DNA is TGTGCCAGCAGTTTTCCGGGAGTGAGGTGGGAGACCCAGTACTTC.

The rearrangement joins TRBV30 to TRBJ2-7; the match to TRBD2 covers 9 bases. V lost 4 bases to trimming and J lost 0 bases; unmatched junction nucleotides: 1. The CDR3 has 13 residues. Per the germline V gene, CDR1 is GTSNPN and CDR2 is SVGIG (reference sequence). The DNA of the CDR3 is TGTGCCTGGAATAGCGGGGGCTCCTACGAGCAGTACTTC. It specifies CAWNSGGSYEQYF.

The chain recombines TRBV12-3 or TRBV12-4 with TRBJ1-2, with D hard to call. Trimming removed 6 bases from V and 3 bases from J, with 5 bases in between. This CDR3 is built from 11 residues. CDR3 nucleotides: TGTGCCAGCAGGACACACTATGGCTACACCTTC. Its translation is CASRTHYGYTF.

V and J are TRBV7-2 and TRBJ2-7; 7 bases match TRBD2. Germline V lookup: CDR1 SGHTA, CDR2 FQGNSA. V trimming: 0 bases; J trimming: 4 bases; junction bases outside the gene matches: 6. This CDR3 is 15 amino acids long. In DNA, the CDR3 is TGTGCCAGCAGCTTAGCGGGAGGGCCGCAGTACGAGCAGTACTTC. Protein sequence: CASSLAGGPQYEQYF.

The V gene is TRBV5-6, the J gene TRBJ1-1; 7 positions agree with TRBD1. Germline assignment: CDR1 SGHDT and CDR2 YYEEEE. This CDR3 is 14 amino acids long. J gave up 4 bases and V 4 bases, and 7 bases lay outside the gene matches. The DNA of the CDR3 is TGTGCCAGCAGCGCCGGGACAGACATCACTGAAGCTTTCTTT. Translating it yields CASSAGTDITEAFF. Complete variable domain (other parts from reference TRBV5-6 and TRBJ1-1): DAGVTQSPTHLIKTRGQQVTLRCSPKSGHDTVSWYQQALGQGPQFIFQYYEEEERQRGNFPDRFSGHQFPNYSSELNVNALLLGDSALYLCASSAGTDITEAFFGQGTRLTVV.

The V gene is TRBV7-2, the J gene TRBJ1-6; D possibly corresponds to TRBD1 (5 bases). Germline V gene data show CDR1 as SGHTA and CDR2 as FQGNSA. The CDR3 totals 15 residues. V lost 5 bases and J lost 7, with 15 bases in between. CDR3 DNA sequence: TGTGCCAGCAGCCTCGCCGGGACTCAGAATTCACCCCTCCACTTT. Its translation is CASSLAGTQNSPLHF. Full variable domain (rest looked up from reference TRBV7-2 and TRBJ1-6): GAGVSQSPSNKVTEKGKDVELRCDPISGHTALYWYRQSLGQGLEFLIYFQGNSAPDKSGLPSDRFSAERTGGSVSTLTIQRTQQEDSAVYLCASSLAGTQNSPLHFGNGTRLTVT.

This chain uses TRBV7-2 with TRBJ2-7, with D perhaps TRBD1 (6 bases). CDR1 and CDR2 (germline): SGHTA, FQGNSA. The CDR3 runs 13 residues. The ends were cut back, 6 bases at V and 3 bases at J, with 12 bases in the middle. The CDR3 region has the DNA TGTGCCAGCAGGCAGACAGGCCGCTACGAGCAGTACTTC. As protein: CASRQTGRYEQYF.

The V gene is TRBV12-5, the J gene TRBJ1-2; D might be TRBD1 (5 bases). Germline-derived CDR1 and CDR2 are LGHNT and FRNRAP. V gave up 3 bases and J gave up 6 bases, with 14 bases separating them. The CDR3 consists of 14 residues. CDR3 loop: CASGFGGVGDGYTF. CDR3 sequence (DNA): TGTGCTAGTGGTTTCGGGGGGGTCGGGGATGGCTACACCTTC.

Here the CDR3 DNA reads TGTGCCAGCAGTTTTTATGGAGACTATGGCTACACCTTC. It specifies CASSFYGDYGYTF. The chain joins TRBV12-3 or TRBV12-4 to TRBJ1-2; no clear D gene. This CDR3 region has 13 residues. The germline V and J ends were trimmed by 3 bases and 3 bases, with 8 bases remaining between them.

The chain has TRBV25-1 and TRBJ2-1; D might be TRBD1 (5 bases). Trimming shortened V by 4 bases and J by 9 bases, and 10 bases separated the two germline ends. Germline V gives CDR1 MGHDK, CDR2 SYGVNS. This CDR3 has 12 residues. In nucleotides, the CDR3 is TGTGCCAGCAGTGCAGGGTTCGGTGAGCAGTTCTTC. The encoded protein is CASSAGFGEQFF.

The J gene is TRBJ1-2, the V gene TRBV25-1, with TRBD1 matching over 8 bases. This CDR3 contains 16 residues. Germline CDR1 MGHDK, CDR2 SYGVNS. Trimming removed 3 bases from V and 4 bases from J; junction bases left unmatched: 10. This CDR3 reads CASSETGTGLFYGYTF. The DNA for the CDR3 is TGTGCCAGCAGTGAGACCGGGACAGGCCTTTTCTATGGCTACACCTTC.

This clone was recorded a few times. V gene TRBV30 combines with J gene TRBJ1-2; D call uncertain. The V gene's germline CDR1 is GTSNPN and CDR2 SVGIG (reference sequence). The CDR3 sequence is 14 residues long. V was clipped by 2 bases and J by 2 bases, with 12 bases between them. The CDR3 here is CAWSPPSGNYGYTF. CDR3 bases: TGTGCCTGGAGTCCTCCGTCGGGGAACTATGGCTACACCTTC.

The chain recombines TRBV27 with TRBJ2-7, with 8 bases lining up with TRBD2. The CDR3 spans 16 residues. Trimming cost V 5 bases and J 9 bases; bases outside gene matches: 18. Germline CDR1 and CDR2: MNHEY and SMNVEV (reference sequence). The CDR3 protein is CASSPLTSAPVKVQYF. CDR3 sequence (DNA): TGTGCCAGCAGTCCCCTGACTAGCGCTCCTGTAAAAGTGCAGTACTTC.

V and J are TRBV7-3 and TRBJ1-1; no definite D call. V dropped 5 bases and J dropped 5 bases, with 12 bases sitting between them. The CDR3 sequence is 13 residues long. Germline V lookup: CDR1 SGHTA, CDR2 FQGTGA. CDR3 loop: CASSISGETEAFF. In DNA form, the CDR3 reads TGTGCCAGCAGCATAAGCGGGGAAACTGAAGCTTTCTTT. The full variable domain, with the rest looked up from reference TRBV7-3 and TRBJ1-1, is GAGVSQTPSNKVTEKGKYVELRCDPISGHTALYWYRQSLGQGPEFLIYFQGTGAADDSGLPNDRFFAVRPEGSVSTLKIQRTERGDSAVYLCASSISGETEAFFGQGTRLTVV.

In its sample, this clone was seen once. In DNA, the CDR3 is TGTGCCAGCAGCATGACCGGACTAGCGGTCTACGAGCAGTACTTC. Translated: CASSMTGLAVYEQYF. The gene calls are TRBV7-9 and TRBJ2-7; 10 bases are shared with TRBD2. The junction had 7 bases not matched to a gene; V was cut back by 5 bases and J by 3 bases. Germline CDR1 and CDR2: SEHNR and FQNEAQ (reference sequence). The length of the CDR3 is 15 residues.

The V call is TRBV5-6, the J call TRBJ1-1; tentative D call: TRBD1 (5 bases). Trimming shortened V by 2 bases and J by 1 base, and 6 bases separated the two germline ends. This CDR3 region has 13 residues. Germline V gene sequence: CDR1 SGHDT, CDR2 YYEEEE. CDR3 protein: CASSFTGNTEAFF. In DNA, the CDR3 is TGTGCCAGCAGCTTCACAGGGAACACTGAAGCTTTCTTT. The full variable domain, in which reference TRBV5-6 and TRBJ1-1 provide the parts outside the CDR3, is DAGVTQSPTHLIKTRGQQVTLRCSPKSGHDTVSWYQQALGQGPQFIFQYYEEEERQRGNFPDRFSGHQFPNYSSELNVNALLLGDSALYLCASSFTGNTEAFFGQGTRLTVV.

This chain connects TRBV7-2 to TRBJ1-4; 10 bases align to TRBD1. The CDR3 is 15 residues long. The germline V gene has CDR1 SGHTA and CDR2 FQGNSA. The V segment lost 5 bases and the J segment 10 bases; nucleotides outside the gene matches: 10. The DNA for the CDR3 is TGTGCCAGCAGCGGACGGACAGGGGGAATCGGAAAACTGTTTTTT. Encoded protein: CASSGRTGGIGKLFF.

V and J are TRBV24-1 and TRBJ1-6, with 9 bases that match TRBD1. This CDR3 is built from 15 residues. Germline trimming cut 2 bases from V and 10 bases from J; bases unmatched to any gene: 5. Per germline, CDR1 KGHDR and CDR2 SFDVKD. The CDR3 reads CATSDSRQGGSPLHF. For the CDR3, the DNA is TGTGCCACCAGTGATTCACGACAGGGGGGATCACCCCTCCACTTT.

A single count supports this clone. The chain uses TRBV30 and TRBJ1-6; 10 positions match TRBD1. The CDR3 has 16 residues. Germline CDR1 GTSNPN, CDR2 SVGIG (reference sequence). Losses at the gene ends were 0 bases for V and 7 bases for J; bases not matched to a gene: 6. The CDR3 region has the DNA TGTGCCTGGAGTGTCCCGTGGACAGGGGGGAATTCACCCCTCCACTTT. Translating gives CAWSVPWTGGNSPLHF.

The chain recombines TRBV18 with TRBJ1-5; the D gene is possibly TRBD1 (6 bases). CDR1 is KGHSH and CDR2 is LQKENI in the germline V gene. The V and J ends lost 2 bases and 3 bases respectively, with 14 bases between them. This CDR3 has 16 amino acids. CDR3 loop: CASSPRGGDTNQPQHF. The CDR3 bases are TGTGCCAGCTCACCAAGAGGGGGTGACACCAATCAGCCCCAGCATTTT.

CDR3 sequence (DNA): TGTGCCAGCACCCTACAGTCCCAGGGGAACACTGAAGCTTTCTTT. Translated: CASTLQSQGNTEAFF. The J gene is TRBJ1-1, the V gene TRBV6-6; D may be TRBD1 (5 bases). The CDR3 has 15 amino acids. Trimming stripped 7 bases from V and 1 base from J, with 16 bases between. Germline assignment: CDR1 MNHNY and CDR2 SVGAGI (reference sequence).

This chain joins TRBV14 and TRBJ2-1; TRBD2 aligns across 8 bases. The germline V gene encodes CDR1 SGHDN and CDR2 FVKESK. This CDR3 comprises 16 residues. V shed 6 bases, J shed 2 bases, and the junction held 9 bases outside the gene matches. The CDR3 reads CASSRLAIRTYNEQFF. The DNA for the CDR3 is TGTGCCAGCAGTAGACTAGCGATCAGAACCTACAATGAGCAGTTCTTC.

The chain couples TRBV7-8 to TRBJ1-4; no clear D gene. V lost 5 bases and J 0 bases, leaving 7 bases between the germline ends. The CDR3 length is 14 residues. Germline lookup yields CDR1 SGHVS and CDR2 FQNEAQ. The DNA of the CDR3 is TGTGCCAGCAGCCTCACAGCAACTAATGAAAAACTGTTTTTT. Its translation: CASSLTATNEKLFF.

This sequence joins TRBV10-1 and TRBJ2-5, with unresolved D. V lost 1 base and J 5 bases, leaving 8 bases between the germline ends. The length of the CDR3 is 13 residues. Germline lookup yields CDR1 WNHNN and CDR2 SYGVQD (reference sequence). CDR3 sequence (DNA): TGCGCCAGCAGTGAGTATTTTCGGGAGACCCAGTACTTC. Translated: CASSEYFRETQYF.

V gene TRBV27 combines with J gene TRBJ1-4, with 9 bases matching TRBD1. The germline V gene encodes CDR1 MNHEY and CDR2 SMNVEV (reference sequence). After removal of 2 bases from V and 6 bases from J, the junction contained 7 bases not matched to a gene. The length of the CDR3 is 16 residues. The CDR3 is CASSLQGWDRDEKLFF. In nucleotides, the CDR3 is TGTGCCAGCAGTTTACAAGGTTGGGACAGGGATGAAAAACTGTTTTTT.